What follows are 13 T cell receptor beta chains derived from one specimen sequenced in a study of OX40 agonist ivuxolimab in advanced cancers. TCRdb keeps only in-frame clones here, not all; method: immunoSEQ multiplex PCR. The sample includes fewer than 30,000 clones, around 85% of them seen just once. This specimen consisted of CD4+ or CD8+ T cells sorted from blood, obtained in a trial of the OX40 agonist ivuxolimab. The receptors were gathered from an adult with an advanced solid tumor such as melanoma, head and neck, liver or kidney cancer.

CDR3 region: CASSYVTGTTGELFF. CDR3 DNA: TGTGCCAGCAGTTACGTTACAGGAACCACCGGGGAGCTGTTTTTT. This chain uses TRBV6-5 with TRBJ2-2, with D tentatively TRBD1 (5 bases). There are 15 residues in the CDR3. Germline loops: CDR1 MNHEY, CDR2 SVGAGI. V lost 2 bases to trimming and J lost 4 bases, with 11 bases between them.

The chain carries TRBV5-4 and TRBJ2-3; D uncertain. This CDR3 is 15 amino acids long. Germline CDR1 is SGHNT and CDR2 is YYREEE (reference sequence). The germline V and J ends were trimmed by 0 bases and 5 bases, with 13 bases remaining between them. The CDR3 nucleotides are TGTGCCAGCAGCTTGGCAGTACTGGGTGGAGATACGCAGTATTTT. Amino acid sequence: CASSLAVLGGDTQYF. Supplemented by reference TRBV5-4 and TRBJ2-3, the full variable domain reads ETGVTQSPTHLIKTRGQQVTLRCSSQSGHNTVSWYQQALGQGPQFIFQYYREEENGRGNFPPRFSGLQFPNYSSELNVNALELDDSALYLCASSLAVLGGDTQYFGPGTRLTVL.

J is TRBJ2-7 and V is TRBV19; D unclear. Germline CDR1 is LNHDA and CDR2 is SQIVND (reference sequence). V was clipped by 6 bases and J by 5 bases, with 17 bases between them. The CDR3 is 14 amino acids. The CDR3 loop is CASSSSPANNEQYF. The CDR3 coding sequence is TGTGCCAGTAGCTCCTCCCCGGCAAATAACGAGCAGTACTTC.

This clone was seen more than once but under ten times. The chain couples TRBV11-2 to TRBJ2-1, with 7 nucleotides matching TRBD1. The CDR3 runs to 15 residues. V shed 5 bases, J shed 8 bases, and the junction held 12 bases outside the gene matches. Germline V lookup: CDR1 SGHAT, CDR2 FQNNGV. Written as DNA, the CDR3 is TGTGCCAGCAGCCCGACCGGGACAGTCGGAGATGAGCAGTTCTTC. It yields the protein CASSPTGTVGDEQFF. Variable domain in full (rest from reference TRBV11-2 and TRBJ2-1): EAGVAQSPRYKIIEKRQSVAFWCNPISGHATLYWYQQILGQGPKLLIQFQNNGVVDDSQLPKDRFSAERLKGVDSTLKIQPAKLEDSAVYLCASSPTGTVGDEQFFGPGTRLTVL.

This sequence joins TRBV7-9 and TRBJ2-1, with TRBD2 matching 7 bases. V lost 8 bases, J lost 8 bases, and 12 bases stayed unmatched. CDR3 length: 14 amino acids. Germline loops: CDR1 SEHNR, CDR2 FQNEAQ (reference sequence). CDR3 sequence reads: CASRGEGLVHEQFF. DNA for the CDR3: TGTGCCAGCCGTGGGGAGGGCTTAGTCCATGAGCAGTTCTTC.

This clone appeared once. V and J are TRBV7-2 and TRBJ2-7; D is undetermined. V shed 3 bases and J shed 4 bases, with 10 bases lying between them. The CDR3 has 13 amino acids. Germline CDR1 SGHTA, CDR2 FQGNSA. CDR3 in amino acids: CASSLYGNYEQYF. The CDR3 DNA reads as TGTGCCAGCAGCTTGTACGGAAATTACGAGCAGTACTTC.

This clone was seen a few times. V gene TRBV30 combines with J gene TRBJ1-3; D call uncertain. This CDR3 is 15 amino acids long. V lost 0 bases, J lost 0 bases, and 9 bases lay in between. Germline lookup yields CDR1 GTSNPN and CDR2 SVGIG (reference sequence). CDR3 coding DNA: TGTGCCTGGAGTGTAGACGGCAGCTCTGGAAACACCATATATTTT. It is translated as CAWSVDGSSGNTIYF.

This clone was counted only a few times. In DNA form, the CDR3 reads TGTGCCAGCAGCTGGGACAGGACAACCTACGAGCAGTACTTC. As protein: CASSWDRTTYEQYF. V gene TRBV5-5 combines with J gene TRBJ2-7; 8 bases are a match to TRBD1. The ends lost 3 bases at V and 2 bases at J; junction bases unmatched: 4. This CDR3 is built from 14 residues. Germline V lookup: CDR1 SGHKS, CDR2 YYEKEE (reference sequence).

The chain combines TRBV4-2 with TRBJ2-7; D possibly corresponds to TRBD2 (5 bases). The CDR3 runs 15 residues. The V gene lost 6 bases and the J gene lost 2 bases, with 17 bases spanning the gap. Germline V gene lookup returns CDR1 LGHNA and CDR2 YNFKEQ. CDR3 residues: CASSHQLENTYEQYF. The CDR3 DNA reads TGTGCCAGCAGTCACCAACTAGAAAACACCTACGAGCAGTACTTC.

The chain joins TRBV16 to TRBJ2-7; 9 bases align to TRBD2. Germline V gene sequence: CDR1 KGHSY, CDR2 FQNENV. The V gene end was trimmed by 2 bases and the J gene end by 3 bases; junction bases not matched to a gene: 11. CDR3 length: 17 residues. The CDR3 loop is CASSQLIAGEGGYEQYF. In nucleotides, the CDR3 is TGTGCCAGCAGCCAACTAATAGCGGGAGAAGGGGGCTACGAGCAGTACTTC.

The CDR3 protein is CASGTGSSYNSPLHF. DNA of the CDR3: TGTGCCAGCGGGACGGGGAGCTCCTATAATTCACCCCTCCACTTT. The V call is TRBV6-6, the J call TRBJ1-6, with D possibly being TRBD1 (5 bases). Germline CDR1 is MNHNY and CDR2 is SVGAGI (reference sequence). The CDR3 covers 15 residues. V was clipped by 8 bases and J by 0 bases, with 11 bases between them.

CDR3 sequence (DNA): TGTGCCAGTAGTACCGGACTAGCCCGCTACAATGAGCAGTTCTTC. Protein product: CASSTGLARYNEQFF. The rearrangement links TRBV19 to TRBJ2-1, with 8 bases lining up with TRBD2. The CDR3 covers 15 residues. Germline-derived CDR1 and CDR2 are LNHDA and SQIVND (reference sequence). The junction had 5 bases not matched to a gene; V was cut back by 4 bases and J by 3 bases.

This clone showed up just once. V and J are TRBV29-1 and TRBJ1-2, with D unclear. V lost 1 base, J lost 8 bases, and 20 bases lay in between. This CDR3 is built from 15 residues. Germline V CDR1 and CDR2: SQVTM, ANQGSEA. The CDR3 DNA sequence: TGCAGCGTTGAAGGCTCTGAAGGAGGGTTTGACGGCTACACCTTC. Translated: CSVEGSEGGFDGYTF.